One and the same sample provided the 31 T cell receptor beta chains below, sequenced in a study of identical twins (dated by TCRdb to 2016 to 2017). Receptor amplification or capture employed 5' RACE. The sequencer listed for this sample is Illumina HiSeq 2000. In-frame beta chains were kept once TCRdb had trimmed the public reads at Q25 with fastp and called clones with MiXCR. Identical CDR3 proteins give one entry, which carries the most common genes and DNA. The sample yields 200,000 to 300,000 distinct CDR3 sequences; 6% to 8% were counted once. The ten largest clones add up to under 7% of the sample. Another study also made use of these data, one on yellow fever vaccine responses in identical twins.

The sequencing input was CD8+ T cells sorted from blood. Receptors were obtained from a woman aged 18-35 years in good health.

The sample holds a few counts of this clonotype. The V and J genes are TRBV5-6 and TRBJ2-5; TRBD2 might be the D (7 bases). This CDR3 has 15 residues. CDR1 and CDR2 from the germline V gene are SGHDT and YYEEEE. The germline V and J ends were trimmed by 4 bases and 2 bases, with 15 bases remaining between them. CDR3 in amino acids: CASSEWGGLQETQYF. In DNA form, the CDR3 reads TGTGCCAGCAGCGAGTGGGGGGGCCTACAAGAGACCCAGTACTTC.

J is TRBJ2-3 and V is TRBV6-4, with 7 bases matching TRBD1. The CDR3 is made up of 16 amino acids. Germline assignment: CDR1 MRHNA and CDR2 SNTAGT. The V and J ends lost 2 bases and 4 bases, in that order; junction bases with no gene match: 9. The DNA for the CDR3 is TGTGCCAGCAGTGACCGGACAGGCCCTGCTCCAGATACGCAGTATTTT. It is translated as CASSDRTGPAPDTQYF.

At least ten counts were recorded for this clonotype. The genes are TRBV7-9 and TRBJ2-5; 7 nucleotides match TRBD1. In germline, CDR1 is SEHNR, CDR2 FQNEAQ (reference sequence). The CDR3 is 14 residues long. The J segment lost 3 bases and the V segment lost 1 base, leaving 2 bases of the junction unmatched. The CDR3 DNA follows: TGTGCCAGCAGCTTAGAAGGGACAGAAGAGACCCAGTACTTC. Encoded protein: CASSLEGTEETQYF.

The rearrangement joins TRBV7-2 to TRBJ2-1; 9 bases align to TRBD2. With 2 bases clipped from V and 4 bases from J, the junction kept 6 bases outside the gene matches. This CDR3 comprises 16 residues. Germline CDR1 and CDR2: SGHTA and FQGNSA. CDR3 sequence: CASSLLSGGLYNEQFF. The CDR3 coding sequence is TGTGCCAGCAGCTTACTAAGCGGGGGGCTGTACAATGAGCAGTTCTTC.

This clonotype was recorded a few times. V and J are TRBV19 and TRBJ2-1; 8 positions match TRBD2. V lost 3 bases to trimming and J lost 5 bases; unmatched junction nucleotides: 6. The CDR3 covers 15 residues. The germline V gene encodes CDR1 LNHDA and CDR2 SQIVND (reference sequence). This CDR3 reads CASSIGVAGNNEQFF. The CDR3 DNA reads as TGTGCCAGTAGTATCGGAGTAGCGGGGAACAATGAGCAGTTCTTC.

The genes are TRBV7-9 and TRBJ2-7, with D possibly TRBD2 on 6 matching bases. CDR1 SEHNR and CDR2 FQNEAQ come from the germline V gene (reference sequence). CDR3 length: 13 residues. V was shortened by 3 bases and J by 5 bases, with 11 bases between the two germline ends. The CDR3 DNA sequence: TGTGCCAGCAGCTTGGACGGCGGGGACGAGCAGTACTTC. Protein product: CASSLDGGDEQYF.

This clonotype was seen many times. The chain uses TRBV6-2 or TRBV6-3 and TRBJ2-7, with D unresolved. CDR1 is MNHEY, CDR2 SVGEGT, per germline. The CDR3 totals 14 residues. V dropped 5 bases and J dropped 0 bases, with 11 bases sitting between them. Here the CDR3 DNA reads TGTGCCAGCAGTCCTTTGCAGGACTCCTACGAGCAGTACGTC. As protein: CASSPLQDSYEQYV.

This clonotype was seen a few times. The V and J genes are TRBV24-1 and TRBJ1-2; D remains unclear. Germline V lookup: CDR1 KGHDR, CDR2 SFDVKD. This CDR3 comprises 13 residues. Trimming cost V 12 bases and J 4 bases, with 17 bases left between them. For the CDR3, the DNA is TGTGCCGCCGGCGGTGGGAGTGGCTATGGCTACACCTTC. Translation: CAAGGGSGYGYTF.

The V and J genes are TRBV5-1 and TRBJ2-4; possible D gene TRBD2, 5 bases. V shed 0 bases and J shed 4 bases, with 8 bases lying between them. The length of the CDR3 is 14 residues. Germline CDR1 is SGHRS and CDR2 is YFSETQ. DNA of the CDR3: TGCGCCAGCAGCTTGGCGGGATCTAAAAACATTCAGTACTTC. Amino acid sequence: CASSLAGSKNIQYF.

This clonotype was seen at least ten times. This chain links TRBV10-3 with TRBJ2-7, with 8 nucleotides matching TRBD1. V was pared by 5 bases and J by 5 bases, with 8 bases of the junction left unmatched. The germline gives CDR1 ENHRY, CDR2 SYGVKD. The CDR3 is 14 residues long. The CDR3 coding sequence is TGTGCCATCAGTAAGACAGGGGATGGGGACGAGCAGTACTTC. This translates into CAISKTGDGDEQYF.

The CDR3 DNA sequence: TGTGCCAGCAGCCAAGGCGGACCGGTCGGGGAGACCCAGTACTTC. Amino acid sequence: CASSQGGPVGETQYF. V usage is TRBV3-1 and J usage is TRBJ2-5, with D hard to call. In germline, CDR1 is LGHDT, CDR2 YNNKEL (reference sequence). CDR3 length: 15 residues. V was pared by 1 base and J by 5 bases, with 14 bases between.

This chain connects TRBV27 to TRBJ1-1; weak D call: TRBD1 (5 bases). Deletions cut 7 bases from V and 4 bases from J, with 16 bases between. Looked up from germline, CDR1 is MNHEY and CDR2 is SMNVEV (reference sequence). The CDR3 has 14 residues. The CDR3: CASINLSGITEAFF. CDR3 coding DNA: TGTGCCAGCATTAATCTCTCAGGGATCACTGAAGCTTTCTTT.

The genes are TRBV11-2 and TRBJ2-5; TRBD2 agrees at 7 bases. V shed 5 bases, J shed 5 bases, and the junction held 8 bases outside the gene matches. This CDR3 has 14 residues. Per germline, CDR1 SGHAT and CDR2 FQNNGV. CDR3 region: CASSPEGREETQYF. CDR3 nucleotide sequence: TGTGCCAGCAGCCCCGAGGGGCGGGAGGAGACCCAGTACTTC.

This clonotype appeared many times. V gene TRBV28 combines with J gene TRBJ1-5; maybe TRBD1 (5 bases). The CDR3 extends over 22 amino acids. The germline V and J ends were trimmed by 6 bases and 2 bases, with 35 bases remaining between them. Per the germline V gene, CDR1 is MDHEN and CDR2 is SYDVKM. The CDR3 sequence: CASSVFPYILFRIRGCNQPQHF. The CDR3 DNA is TGTGCCAGCAGCGTTTTCCCTTACATCCTCTTCCGGATAAGGGGATGCAATCAGCCCCAGCATTTT.

This clonotype showed up just a few times. This chain joins TRBV20-1 and TRBJ1-2; D is unresolved. The CDR3 totals 14 residues. The V gene's germline CDR1 is DFQATT and CDR2 SNEGSKA (reference sequence). Trimming shortened V by 3 bases and J by 5 bases, and 16 bases separated the two germline ends. The CDR3: CSARENSGFYGYTF. The CDR3 nucleotides read TGCAGTGCTAGGGAGAACTCAGGCTTTTATGGCTACACCTTC.

This rearrangement joins TRBV29-1 to TRBJ1-2; a weak D match, TRBD1 (6 bases). Looked up from germline, CDR1 is SQVTM and CDR2 is ANQGSEA. There are 12 residues in the CDR3. Trimming took off 4 bases at V and 4 bases at J, with 10 bases between the two ends. As DNA, the CDR3 is TGCAGCGTTGGAGGACAGCCCTATGGCTACACCTTC. This sequence encodes CSVGGQPYGYTF.

This clonotype occurred many times. The genes are TRBV15 and TRBJ2-3; 7 bases agree with TRBD2. V gave up 0 bases and J gave up 0 bases; unmatched junction bases: 12. The CDR3 extends over 19 amino acids. CDR1 LNHNV and CDR2 YYDKDF come from the germline V gene (reference sequence). CDR3 nucleotide sequence: TGTGCCACCAGCAGAGATTTCCCCCCAGCGGGGCTAAGCACAGATACGCAGTATTTT. Its protein is CATSRDFPPAGLSTDTQYF.

This clonotype was detected only a few times. The chain carries TRBV5-6 and TRBJ2-3; D may match TRBD1 or TRBD2 (5 bases each). The CDR3 has 14 residues. Deletions cut 2 bases from V and 6 bases from J, with 13 bases between. The V gene's germline CDR1 is SGHDT and CDR2 YYEEEE. DNA for the CDR3: TGTGCCAGCAGCTTTGGGTCAGGGAGCGATACGCAGTATTTT. It codes for CASSFGSGSDTQYF.

The rearrangement links TRBV12-3 or TRBV12-4 to TRBJ2-7; 7 nucleotides agree with TRBD1. The CDR3 is 19 residues long. V gave up 4 bases and J gave up 0 bases; unmatched junction bases: 18. For the CDR3, the DNA is TGTGCCAGCAGTTCCTCCGGCCCGGGGTGGACAGGCCCCTCCTACGAGCAGTACTTC. This encodes CASSSSGPGWTGPSYEQYF.

This clonotype was picked up one time. The V and J genes are TRBV5-6 and TRBJ2-7, with D perhaps matching TRBD2 (5 bases). Trimming left V 8 bases short and J 6 bases short, with 18 bases between. The CDR3 runs 13 residues. Germline loops: CDR1 SGHDT, CDR2 YYEEEE. The CDR3 DNA reads TGTGCCAGGAGCCCCGGGATCCCGAGCGAGCAGTACTTC. Translating it yields CARSPGIPSEQYF.

The genes are TRBV2 and TRBJ2-5, with a possible D match to TRBD2 (7 bases). Germline V gene lookup returns CDR1 SNHLY and CDR2 FYNNEI. The CDR3 is 17 amino acids. V was pared by 0 bases and J by 5 bases, with 19 bases between. The CDR3 DNA is TGTGCCAGCAGTGAAGCGCTTGGGGGCGGGGGTTCGGAGACCCAGTACTTC. Amino acid sequence: CASSEALGGGGSETQYF.

This clonotype has just a few counts. V gene TRBV5-6 combines with J gene TRBJ1-5; possibly TRBD1 for D (5 bases). The CDR3 is made up of 13 amino acids. CDR1 SGHDT and CDR2 YYEEEE come from the germline V gene. Trimming pared 3 bases from V and 8 bases from J, leaving 12 bases between. CDR3 DNA sequence: TGTGCCAGCAGCTCCTCGTGGGACGAGCCCCAGCATTTT. Its protein product is CASSSSWDEPQHF.

The V and J genes are TRBV2 and TRBJ2-7; TRBD1 matches at 8 bases. CDR1 is SNHLY, CDR2 FYNNEI, per germline. The CDR3 has 13 amino acids. Trimming at V came to 4 bases and at J to 3 bases, leaving 2 bases not matched to a gene. CDR3 sequence (DNA): TGTGCCAGCAGTGTCGACAGGGGCTACGAGCAGTACTTC. It is translated as CASSVDRGYEQYF.

The rearrangement uses TRBV6-1 and TRBJ1-1; 8 positions agree with TRBD1. CDR1 MNHNS and CDR2 SASEGT come from the germline V gene. The V segment lost 1 base and the J segment 1 base; nucleotides outside the gene matches: 8. The length of the CDR3 is 17 residues. For the CDR3, the DNA is TGTGCCAGCAGTGAAGAGTTTAGGGGGACAGGGAACACTGAAGCTTTCTTT. It specifies CASSEEFRGTGNTEAFF.

This clonotype was picked up a small number of times. The rearrangement joins TRBV7-8 to TRBJ1-1; TRBD1 might be the D (6 bases). Germline CDR1 is SGHVS and CDR2 is FQNEAQ. This CDR3 spans 14 amino acids. The V gene lost 5 bases and the J gene lost 3 bases, with 13 bases spanning the gap. CDR3 bases: TGTGCCAGCAGCGACAGGACGGGGCACACTGAAGCTTTCTTT. The encoded protein is CASSDRTGHTEAFF.

This clonotype was detected many times. This chain links TRBV7-9 with TRBJ1-6; D might be TRBD1 (6 bases). This CDR3 has 14 amino acids. Trimming removed 5 bases at V and 10 bases at J, with 15 bases between. Germline-derived CDR1 and CDR2 are SEHNR and FQNEAQ (reference sequence). As DNA, the CDR3 is TGTGCCAGCAGCCCATCCTCAGGGGCATCACCCCTCCACTTT. The encoded protein is CASSPSSGASPLHF.

This clonotype was recorded a few times. V usage is TRBV4-2 and J usage is TRBJ2-1; D tentatively reads TRBD1 or TRBD2 (5 bases each). The V and J ends lost 1 base and 7 bases respectively, with 17 bases between them. The CDR3 is 16 residues long. Germline V lookup: CDR1 LGHNA, CDR2 YNFKEQ. CDR3 sequence (DNA): TGTGCCAGCAGCCAAGGAGGGCAGGGCCTGTGGAATGAGCAGTTCTTC. It encodes CASSQGGQGLWNEQFF.

Many counts were recorded for this clonotype. The chain joins TRBV20-1 to TRBJ2-5; 7 positions match TRBD2. The CDR3 spans 15 residues. Germline V gene data show CDR1 as DFQATT and CDR2 as SNEGSKA (reference sequence). Losses at the gene ends were 3 bases for V and 7 bases for J; bases not matched to a gene: 14. In nucleotides, the CDR3 is TGCAGTGCTAGTCACCCGGACCTGGGGGGGATGACCCAGTACTTC. Amino acids: CSASHPDLGGMTQYF.

This clonotype turned up a few times. The chain employs TRBV12-3 or TRBV12-4 and TRBJ2-6, with D unclear. This CDR3 is 15 amino acids long. Trimming shortened V by 3 bases and J by 2 bases, and 8 bases separated the two germline ends. The CDR3 loop reads CASSLWVPGANVLTF. In DNA form, the CDR3 reads TGTGCCAGCAGTTTGTGGGTTCCTGGGGCCAACGTCCTGACTTTC.

The chain couples TRBV4-1 to TRBJ1-5; tentative D call: TRBD1 (5 bases). Germline-derived CDR1 and CDR2 are MGHRA and YSYEKL. CDR3 size: 15 residues. V lost 0 bases, J lost 6 bases, and 12 bases lay in between. CDR3: CASSQDMGEAQPQHF. Here the CDR3 DNA reads TGCGCCAGCAGCCAAGATATGGGGGAGGCTCAGCCCCAGCATTTT.

This clonotype was seen a handful of times. The chain combines TRBV2 with TRBJ2-1, with TRBD1 as a possible D gene (5 bases). The CDR3 spans 14 residues. V gave up 6 bases and J gave up 0 bases, with 9 bases separating them. Germline V gene lookup returns CDR1 SNHLY and CDR2 FYNNEI. The CDR3 DNA reads as TGTGCCAGCAGCGACAGCAACTCCTACAATGAGCAGTTCTTC. Translated, it gives CASSDSNSYNEQFF.